These 16 T cell receptor beta chains came from one sample sequenced in a study of graft-versus-host responses after intestinal transplantation. These receptors lack a known antigen. The assay was immunoSEQ multiplex PCR, and TCRdb's table has in-frame clones only and misses some. In the table there are roughly 120,000 clones, roughly 93% of which are singletons. Sample: unstimulated CD8+ T cells sorted from spleen or lymph node cells, taken before intestinal transplant. Every receptor here comes from a human donor who received an intestinal transplant.

This rearrangement joins TRBV7-3 to TRBJ2-2; TRBD1 matches 11 bases. CDR1 and CDR2 (germline): SGHTA, FQGTGA. The CDR3 runs to 14 residues. V lost 3 bases, J lost 8 bases, and 2 bases stayed unmatched. CDR3 sequence: CASSLDRGLGELFF. The CDR3 bases are TGTGCCAGCAGCTTGGACAGGGGGCTGGGGGAGCTGTTTTTT.

The V gene is TRBV7-8, the J gene TRBJ2-7, with 13 positions matching TRBD2. Germline V gives CDR1 SGHVS, CDR2 FQNEAQ. CDR3 length: 17 amino acids. Losses at the gene ends were 3 bases for V and 6 bases for J; bases not matched to a gene: 11. The DNA for the CDR3 is TGTGCCAGCAGCTTGGGAGACCGACTAGCGGGAGGACTCGAGCAGTACTTC. Its translation is CASSLGDRLAGGLEQYF. Complete variable domain (other parts from reference TRBV7-8 and TRBJ2-7): GAGVSQSPRYKVAKRGQDVALRCDPISGHVSLFWYQQALGQGPEFLTYFQNEAQLDKSGLPSDRFFAERPEGSVSTLKIQRTQQEDSAVYLCASSLGDRLAGGLEQYFGPGTRLTVT.

The J gene is TRBJ2-3, the V gene TRBV9, with TRBD2 matching over 11 bases. V was clipped by 4 bases and J by 2 bases; unmatched bases: 12. Germline-derived CDR1 and CDR2 are SGDLS and YYNGEE. This CDR3 spans 18 amino acids. The CDR3 nucleotides are TGTGCCAGCAGCCCCCAAGGGGGGACTAGCGGTGCCACAGATACGCAGTATTTT. Translation gives CASSPQGGTSGATDTQYF.

The genes are TRBV5-6 and TRBJ2-3, with 8 bases lining up with TRBD2. This CDR3 has 16 residues. Per the germline V gene, CDR1 is SGHDT and CDR2 is YYEEEE. J gave up 0 bases and V 2 bases, and 5 bases lay outside the gene matches. The chain's CDR3 is CASSLLAEGSTDTQYF. The DNA for the CDR3 is TGTGCCAGCAGCTTACTAGCGGAGGGGAGCACAGATACGCAGTATTTT.

This clone was seen just once. The rearrangement joins TRBV5-6 to TRBJ2-5; D call uncertain. The CDR3 has 11 amino acids. In germline, CDR1 is SGHDT, CDR2 YYEEEE. Trimming removed 0 bases from V and 5 bases from J, with 2 bases in between. The CDR3 nucleotides are TGTGCCAGCAGCTTGGATGAGACCCAGTACTTC. It specifies CASSLDETQYF.

Note on this clone: In the same sample, other DNA sequences code for this CDR3. The V call is TRBV19, the J call TRBJ2-7; TRBD1 is a possible D gene (5 bases). CDR3 length: 13 amino acids. Germline CDR1 reads LNHDA; CDR2 reads SQIVND (reference sequence). V lost 3 bases and J lost 0, with 6 bases in between. CDR3 coding DNA: TGTGCCAGTAGTATGGGGCTCTCCTACGAGCAGTACTTC. This sequence encodes CASSMGLSYEQYF.

The V call is TRBV25-1, the J call TRBJ1-1; weak D call: TRBD1 (6 bases). Germline lookup yields CDR1 MGHDK and CDR2 SYGVNS. The V gene lost 6 bases and the J gene lost 6 bases, with 11 bases spanning the gap. The CDR3 loop spans 12 amino acids. Written as DNA, the CDR3 is TGTGCCAGCAGCGAGGACAGATCTGAAGCTTTCTTT. Protein product: CASSEDRSEAFF.

The chain carries TRBV30 and TRBJ2-1; 10 bases are shared with TRBD2. V shed 2 bases and J 3 bases; nucleotides not matched to a gene: 4. Germline CDR1 reads GTSNPN; CDR2 reads SVGIG (reference sequence). The CDR3 is 15 residues long. CDR3: CAWSLTSGNYNEQFF. CDR3 DNA: TGTGCCTGGAGTCTAACTAGCGGGAACTACAATGAGCAGTTCTTC.

CDR3 residues: CASSDGYNEQFF. CDR3 coding DNA: TGTGCCAGCTCGGACGGCTACAATGAGCAGTTCTTC. This chain uses TRBV27 with TRBJ2-1; D is ambiguous. V dropped 8 bases and J dropped 3 bases, with 8 bases sitting between them. In germline, CDR1 is MNHEY, CDR2 SMNVEV (reference sequence). This CDR3 has 12 residues.

The V and J genes are TRBV27 and TRBJ1-2; 10 bases are a match to TRBD1. Losses at the gene ends were 8 bases for V and 8 bases for J; bases not matched to a gene: 11. CDR3 length equals 14 residues. CDR1 and CDR2 (germline): MNHEY, SMNVEV (reference sequence). CDR3 in amino acids: CASPRRQGAGGYTF. The CDR3 nucleotides read TGTGCCAGCCCTCGGAGACAGGGGGCAGGAGGCTACACCTTC.

The V and J genes are TRBV11-2 and TRBJ2-4; possible D gene TRBD2, 5 bases. Trimming shortened V by 3 bases and J by 1 base, and 10 bases separated the two germline ends. CDR1 and CDR2 (germline): SGHAT, FQNNGV. This CDR3 has 15 residues. The CDR3 nucleotides read TGTGCCAGCAGCTTCCCGGGGATGGCCAAAAACATTCAGTACTTC. Its translation: CASSFPGMAKNIQYF.

The CDR3 protein is CASSQRSHSEGLVYEQYF. The CDR3 nucleotides read TGCGCCAGCAGCCAACGATCCCATAGTGAGGGACTTGTCTACGAGCAGTACTTC. V usage is TRBV4-1 and J usage is TRBJ2-7; a possible D gene is TRBD2 (6 bases). Germline-derived CDR1 and CDR2 are MGHRA and YSYEKL. There are 18 residues in the CDR3. V lost 2 bases and J lost 3, with 23 bases in between.

The gene calls are TRBV7-9 and TRBJ2-5; no firm D call. Germline values: CDR1 SEHNR, CDR2 FQNEAQ (reference sequence). V was shortened by 5 bases and J by 10 bases, with 5 bases between the two germline ends. This CDR3 comprises 9 residues. The CDR3 spells CASSPLQYF. The CDR3 DNA is TGTGCCAGCAGCCCCCTCCAGTACTTC.

This sequence joins TRBV5-1 and TRBJ2-1; D perhaps matches TRBD1 (6 bases). The ends were cut back, 4 bases at V and 1 base at J, with 15 bases in the middle. Per germline, CDR1 SGHRS and CDR2 YFSETQ. CDR3 length: 16 amino acids. CDR3 sequence: CASSPEGTPSYNEQFF. The CDR3 DNA is TGCGCCAGCAGCCCAGAGGGGACACCTTCCTACAATGAGCAGTTCTTC.

This chain uses TRBV9 with TRBJ2-7, with D perhaps TRBD1 (7 bases). This CDR3 is built from 14 residues. V lost 3 bases to trimming and J lost 3 bases, with 13 bases between them. The germline gives CDR1 SGDLS, CDR2 YYNGEE. This CDR3 reads CASSGYRGGYEQYF. CDR3 DNA: TGTGCCAGCAGCGGGTACAGGGGAGGCTACGAGCAGTACTTC.

The V call is TRBV4-2, the J call TRBJ2-7; either TRBD1 or TRBD2 may fit D (5 bases each). CDR3 length equals 15 residues. The germline CDR1 and CDR2 sequences are LGHNA and YNFKEQ. V was cut by 1 base and J by 2 bases, with 12 bases left in between. CDR3 nucleotides: TGTGCCAGCAGCCAAGCCCTCGAGGGGACCTACGAGCAGTACTTC. This codes for CASSQALEGTYEQYF.